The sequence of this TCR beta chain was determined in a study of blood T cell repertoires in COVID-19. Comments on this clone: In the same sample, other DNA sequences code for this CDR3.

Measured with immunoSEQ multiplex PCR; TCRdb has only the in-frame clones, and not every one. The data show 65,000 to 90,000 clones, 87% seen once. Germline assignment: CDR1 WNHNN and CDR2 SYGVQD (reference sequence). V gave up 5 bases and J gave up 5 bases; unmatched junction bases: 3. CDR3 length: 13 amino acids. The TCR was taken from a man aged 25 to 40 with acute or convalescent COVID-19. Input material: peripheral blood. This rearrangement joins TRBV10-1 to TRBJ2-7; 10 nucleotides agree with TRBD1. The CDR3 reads CASSPGTGDEQYF. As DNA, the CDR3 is TGCGCCAGCAGTCCTGGGACAGGGGACGAGCAGTACTTC.